This T cell receptor beta chain stems from a study of T-cell reconstitution after alpha-beta-depleted transplantation in children. Study-level findings and limits: Reported findings indicate that, about two months after transplant, alpha-beta T cells came from several hundred expanded clones, which were derived from non-depleted graft cells. T-cell counts and diversity were attributed mostly to newly produced T cells one year after transplant. TCRbeta diversity was high at day 60 in some patients (a result of surviving recipient T cells and thymic progenitors).

This clonotype has at least ten counts. Its antigen is unknown. The CDR3 is 12 residues long. CDR1 SGDLS and CDR2 YYNGEE come from the germline V gene. The V gene lost 6 bases and the J gene lost 6 bases, with 9 bases spanning the gap. TCRbeta library preparation incorporated unique molecular identifiers. One entry per CDR3 protein results from TCRdb running MiXCR on the PCR reads. The table lists approximately 190,000 distinct CDR3 sequences, just under 6.5% of them singletons. V gene TRBV9 combines with J gene TRBJ2-2, with D uncertain. The input for sequencing was PBMCs, taken before TCRalphabeta/CD19-depleted stem cell transplant. The sequence came from a girl under two years old with combined immunodeficiency, due to receive a stem cell transplant. The CDR3 spells CASTTKSGELFF. The CDR3 coding sequence is TGTGCCAGCACCACAAAGTCCGGGGAGCTGTTTTTT. The variable domain in full, completed from reference TRBV9 and TRBJ2-2, reads DSGVTQTPKHLITATGQRVTLRCSPRSGDLSVYWYQQSLDQGLQFLIQYYNGEERAKGNILERFSAQQFPDLHSELNLSSLELGDSALYFCASTTKSGELFFGEGSRLTVL.